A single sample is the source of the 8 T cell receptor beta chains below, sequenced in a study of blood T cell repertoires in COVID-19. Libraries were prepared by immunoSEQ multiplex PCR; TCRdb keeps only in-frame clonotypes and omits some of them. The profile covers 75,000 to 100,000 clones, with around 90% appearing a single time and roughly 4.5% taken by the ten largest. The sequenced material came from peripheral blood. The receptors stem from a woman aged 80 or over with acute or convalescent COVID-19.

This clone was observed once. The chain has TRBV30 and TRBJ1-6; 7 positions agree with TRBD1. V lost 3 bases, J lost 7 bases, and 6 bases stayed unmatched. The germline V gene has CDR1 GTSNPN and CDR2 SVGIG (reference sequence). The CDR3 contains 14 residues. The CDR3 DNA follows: TGTGCCTGGAGCACGGGACAGACAAATTCACCCCTCCACTTT. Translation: CAWSTGQTNSPLHF.

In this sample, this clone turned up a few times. The CDR3 coding sequence is TGTGCCAGCAGCTTGAGGACAGGGGTTGATGTCAATCAGCCCCAGCATTTT. Its translation: CASSLRTGVDVNQPQHF. V gene TRBV5-6 combines with J gene TRBJ1-5, with 9 bases matching TRBD1. V dropped 1 base and J dropped 3; count of bases not matched to a gene: 8. The germline V gene has CDR1 SGHDT and CDR2 YYEEEE. The CDR3 spans 17 residues.

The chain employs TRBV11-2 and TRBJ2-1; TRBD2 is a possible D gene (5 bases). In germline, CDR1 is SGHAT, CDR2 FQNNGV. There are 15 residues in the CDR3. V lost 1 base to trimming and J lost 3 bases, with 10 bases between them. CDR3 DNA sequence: TGTGCCAGCAGCTTAGGGGCTAGCCACTACAATGAGCAGTTCTTC. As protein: CASSLGASHYNEQFF.

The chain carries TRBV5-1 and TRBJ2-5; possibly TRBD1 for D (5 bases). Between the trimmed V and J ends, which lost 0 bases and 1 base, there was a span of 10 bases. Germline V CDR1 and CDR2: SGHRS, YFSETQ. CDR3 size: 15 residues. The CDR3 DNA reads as TGCGCCAGCAGCTTGGTAGGACAATCCCAAGAGACCCAGTACTTC. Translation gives CASSLVGQSQETQYF. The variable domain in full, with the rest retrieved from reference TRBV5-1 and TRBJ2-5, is KAGVTQTPRYLIKTRGQQVTLSCSPISGHRSVSWYQQTPGQGLQFLFEYFSETQRNKGNFPGRFSGRQFSNSRSEMNVSTLELGDSALYLCASSLVGQSQETQYFGPGTRLLVL.

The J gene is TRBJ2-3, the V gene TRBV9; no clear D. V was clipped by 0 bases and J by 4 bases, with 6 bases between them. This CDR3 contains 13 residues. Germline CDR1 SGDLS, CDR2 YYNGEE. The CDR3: CASSVGGADTQYF. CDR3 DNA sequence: TGTGCCAGCAGCGTAGGAGGTGCAGATACGCAGTATTTT.

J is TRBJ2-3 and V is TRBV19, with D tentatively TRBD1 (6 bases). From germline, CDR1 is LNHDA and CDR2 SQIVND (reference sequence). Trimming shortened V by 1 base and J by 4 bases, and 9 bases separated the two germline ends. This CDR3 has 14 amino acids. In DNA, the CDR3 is TGTGCCAGTAGTATAGCCCACAGGGCAGATACGCAGTATTTT. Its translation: CASSIAHRADTQYF.

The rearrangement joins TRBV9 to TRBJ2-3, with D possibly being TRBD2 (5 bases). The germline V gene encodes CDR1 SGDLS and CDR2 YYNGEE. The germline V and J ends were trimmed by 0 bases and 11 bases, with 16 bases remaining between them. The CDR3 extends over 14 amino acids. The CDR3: CASSVELLQGGQYF. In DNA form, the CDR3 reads TGTGCCAGCAGCGTAGAACTGCTACAAGGAGGGCAGTATTTT.

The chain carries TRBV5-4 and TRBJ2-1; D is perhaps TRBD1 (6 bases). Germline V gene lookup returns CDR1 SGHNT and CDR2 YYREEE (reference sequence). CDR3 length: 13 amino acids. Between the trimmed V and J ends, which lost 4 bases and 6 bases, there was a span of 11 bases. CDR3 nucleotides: TGTGCCAGCAGCCGGAAGGGGGTCAATGAGCAGTTCTTC. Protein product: CASSRKGVNEQFF.